Listed below are T cell receptor beta chains from one sample, sequenced in a study of shared clonotypes between healthy human individuals. Sequenced by immunoSEQ multiplex PCR; TCRdb stores in-frame clones only, minus some. The data hold around 1.9 million clones, with just over 90% observed a single time. Sequenced sample: naive CD8+ T cells from PBMCs. Receptors were obtained from a man between 18 and 29 years old in good health. Some clones in this sample may be carry-over from other donors' samples. CDR3s include the opening cysteine and the closing phenylalanine or tryptophan. Each record gives: D gene, J gene, V gene, clone size, CDR3 DNA, CDR3 protein. A D gene is named only where the DNA matches it firmly. Clone size is given for some rows only: seen once, a few or many times, or a class if the clone is expanded.

>.|TRBJ1-1|TRBV28|.
TGTGCCAGCAGTTTTACCGACAACCCTGGGACTGAAGCTTTCTTT
CASSFTDNPGTEAFF
>.|TRBJ2-2|TRBV19|.
TGTGCCAGTAGTTTAGGGGGGTTCACCGGGGAGCTGTTTTTT
CASSLGGFTGELFF
>TRBD1|TRBJ1-2|TRBV5-1|.
TGCGCCAGCAGCGAACAGGGGTCTAACTATGGCTACACCTTC
CASSEQGSNYGYTF
>.|TRBJ1-5|TRBV6-6|.
TGTGCCAGCAGTTACTCGTCGAGGTATCAGCCCCAGCATTTT
CASSYSSRYQPQHF
>.|TRBJ2-1|TRBV7-2|.
TGTGCCAGCAGCTTAGGTGTCTCCTACAATGAGCAGTTCTTC
CASSLGVSYNEQFF
>TRBD2|TRBJ2-1|TRBV7-9|.
TGTGCCAGCAGCTTGGGACTATTCAATGAGCAGTTCTTC
CASSLGLFNEQFF
>.|TRBJ2-2|TRBV18|.
TGTGCCAGCTCACCCTCGGGGGCTCCTCGAGGCACCGGGGAGCTGTTTTTT
CASSPSGAPRGTGELFF
>.|TRBJ2-7|TRBV4-2|.
TGTGCCAGCAGCCAAGATCCCTTCGGTAGCGAAAACTACGAGCAGTACTTC
CASSQDPFGSENYEQYF
>.|TRBJ1-1|TRBV6-5|.
TGTGCCAGCAGTGCGACGGCCGGGGGAACTGAAGCTTTCTTT
CASSATAGGTEAFF
>TRBD1|TRBJ1-1|TRBV5-6|once
TGTGCCAGCAGCTTAAATTTAGGGGGCCCTGAAGCTTTCTTT
CASSLNLGGPEAFF
>.|TRBJ2-5|TRBV28|once
TGTGCCAGCAGTTCCCGGGACTCCTGGGGCCAAGAGACCCAGTACTTC
CASSSRDSWGQETQYF
>.|TRBJ2-2|TRBV19|few
TGTGCCAGTACCCAGCCGGCCGGGGAGCTGTTTTTT
CASTQPAGELFF
>.|TRBJ1-4|TRBV27|.
TGTGCCAGCAGGGGACGCGAACCGGGCTTCAATGAAAAACTGTTTTTT
CASRGREPGFNEKLFF
>TRBD2|TRBJ2-1|TRBV7-9|.
TGTGCCAGCACCCCCGGGGGGAATGAGCAGTTCTTC
CASTPGGNEQFF
>.|TRBJ2-5|TRBV7-6|.
TGTGCCAGCAGCTTCCGTCTGCGGGAGACCCAGTACTTC
CASSFRLRETQYF
>.|TRBJ1-2|TRBV7-9|.
TGTGCCAGCAGTAGTGGGGGGCAGATGATTTATGGCTACACCTTC
CASSSGGQMIYGYTF
>.|TRBJ2-1|TRBV29-1|.
TGCAGCGTTGAGTACAGGGAGGGGTCCAATGAGCAGTTCTTC
CSVEYREGSNEQFF
>.|TRBJ2-7|TRBV7-2|.
TGTGCCAGCAGCGCCTGGCGGGATGTCTACGAGCAGTACTTC
CASSAWRDVYEQYF
>TRBD1|TRBJ1-2|TRBV5-6|.
TGTGCCAGCAGCCCTTTTGGCTCAGGGGGTTTAAATGGCTACACCTTC
CASSPFGSGGLNGYTF
>.|TRBJ1-1|TRBV2|.
TGTGCCAGCATGGGGGGTTGGAACACTGAAGCTTTCTTT
CASMGGWNTEAFF
>.|TRBJ2-1|TRBV7-2|.
TGTGCCAGCACCATGGTCGGAGGGTACAATGAGCAGTTCTTC
CASTMVGGYNEQFF
>TRBD1|TRBJ1-2|TRBV27|.
TGTGCCAGCAGTTTGTCTCCGAGACAGGGGTTTCCCGTTGCTGGCTACACCTTC
CASSLSPRQGFPVAGYTF
>.|TRBJ2-2|TRBV7-9|.
TGTGCCAGCAGCTTAGAACAAGGTTGGGCCGGGGAGCTGTTTTTT
CASSLEQGWAGELFF
>.|TRBJ2-1|TRBV11-2|.
TGTGCCAGCAGCTTTGGTGGAGGGGTTCTCAATGAGCAGTTCTTC
CASSFGGGVLNEQFF
>.|TRBJ2-7|TRBV6-5|.
TGTGCCAGCAGTTACTCGAGGAGGGGATACGAGCAGTACTTC
CASSYSRRGYEQYF
>.|TRBJ2-7|TRBV7-9|.
TGTGCCAGCAGCTCTTCGGGTTACGAGCAGTACTTC
CASSSSGYEQYF
>.|TRBJ2-7|TRBV4-1|.
TGCGCCAGCAGCCAGGAAATGGCAACAGGCTCCTACGAGCAGTACTTC
CASSQEMATGSYEQYF
>TRBD2|TRBJ2-7|TRBV6-4|.
TGTGCCAGCAAGGGACTAGCGGGGGAGCAGTACTTC
CASKGLAGEQYF
>.|TRBJ2-7|TRBV7-2|.
TGTGCCAGCAGCTTAGCGGGGTTAACAACCTACGAGCAGTACTTC
CASSLAGLTTYEQYF
>.|TRBJ1-2|TRBV5-8|.
TGTGCCAGCAGCTTGGTGACGGGAGGCTACACCTTC
CASSLVTGGYTF
>TRBD2|TRBJ2-1|TRBV6-5|.
TGTGCCAGCAGGGAGGGGACTAGACCCTACAATGAGCAGTTCTTC
CASREGTRPYNEQFF
>.|TRBJ1-1|TRBV13|once
TGTGCCAGCACACCCCGGGGGGCGGGCTACACTGAAGCTTTCTTT
CASTPRGAGYTEAFF
>.|TRBJ2-1|TRBV27|.
TGTGCCAGCAGTTTAGAGCCCCCCGACAACTCCTACAATGAGCAGTTCTTC
CASSLEPPDNSYNEQFF
>.|TRBJ2-2|TRBV11-2|.
TGTGCCAGCAGCCCTGAGGGCACCGGGGAGCTGTTTTTT
CASSPEGTGELFF
>TRBD1|TRBJ2-2|TRBV5-1|.
TGCGCCAGCAGTCGGGACAGGGGGAACACCGGGGAGCTGTTTTTT
CASSRDRGNTGELFF
>.|TRBJ1-2|TRBV13|once
TGTGCCAGCAGCAACGGAGTTCCTAACTATGGCTACACCTTC
CASSNGVPNYGYTF
>.|TRBJ1-2|TRBV4-3|once
TGCGCCAGCAGCCAGGACTTTCGTGGGGGCGGCTATGGCTACACCTTC
CASSQDFRGGGYGYTF
>.|TRBJ1-1|TRBV27|few
TGTGCCAGCAGTATCCACGACATGAACACTGAAGCTTTCTTT
CASSIHDMNTEAFF
>.|TRBJ2-2|TRBV4-1|.
TGCGCCAGCAGCCCCCTTCTCGGACCGTCGGCCGGGGAGCTGTTTTTT
CASSPLLGPSAGELFF
>.|TRBJ2-1|TRBV18|.
TGTGCCAGCTCAGTGGGCGTTGAGCAGTTCTTC
CASSVGVEQFF
>.|TRBJ2-7|TRBV7-9|once
TGTGCCAGCAGCCCGAGCACGGAGCAGTACTTC
CASSPSTEQYF
>.|TRBJ2-2|TRBV9|.
TGTGCCAGCAGCCCCCGATCAGGTCCCGGGGAGCTGTTTTTT
CASSPRSGPGELFF
>.|TRBJ2-1|TRBV5-6|once
TGTGCCAGCAGCTTGGCCGGGGGACTTGAGCAGTTCTTC
CASSLAGGLEQFF
>TRBD1|TRBJ1-4|TRBV7-9|.
TGTGCCAGCAGCTCTACAGGGGGGGCATTGGAAAAACTGTTTTTT
CASSSTGGALEKLFF
>TRBD2|TRBJ2-3|TRBV27|.
TGTGCCAGCAGTTTCCGCGGGAGGCCCACAGATACGCAGTATTTT
CASSFRGRPTDTQYF
>.|TRBJ1-3|TRBV29-1|.
TGCAGCGTCCTTGGGGCAGCCGATAACTCTGGAAACACCATATATTTT
CSVLGAADNSGNTIYF
>.|TRBJ2-7|TRBV7-9|once
TGTGCCAGCAGCTCCAGGGTTTCCTACGAGCAGTACTTC
CASSSRVSYEQYF
>.|TRBJ2-1|TRBV2|.
TGTGCCAGCAGTATAGGCAGGGCGAACAATGAGCAGTTCTTC
CASSIGRANNEQFF
>TRBD2|TRBJ2-2|TRBV28|.
TGTGCCAGCACCCCGGGGGGAGGGGTCAACACCGGGGAGCTGTTTTTT
CASTPGGGVNTGELFF
>TRBD1|TRBJ1-2|TRBV19|once
TGTGCCAGTGGTTTCTTAAAGGGACAGGGGATTGATGGCTACACCTTC
CASGFLKGQGIDGYTF